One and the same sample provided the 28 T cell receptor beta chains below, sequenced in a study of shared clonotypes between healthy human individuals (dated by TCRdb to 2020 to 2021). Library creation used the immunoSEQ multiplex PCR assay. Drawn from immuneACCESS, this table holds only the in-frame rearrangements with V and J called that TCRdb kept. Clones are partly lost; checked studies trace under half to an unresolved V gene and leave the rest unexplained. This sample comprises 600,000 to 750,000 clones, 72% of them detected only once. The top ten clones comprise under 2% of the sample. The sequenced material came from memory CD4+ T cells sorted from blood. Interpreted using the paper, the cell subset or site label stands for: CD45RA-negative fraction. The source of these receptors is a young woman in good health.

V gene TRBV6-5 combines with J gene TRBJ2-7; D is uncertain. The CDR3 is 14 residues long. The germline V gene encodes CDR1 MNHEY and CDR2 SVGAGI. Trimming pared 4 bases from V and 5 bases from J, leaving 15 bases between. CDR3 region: CASSLFLGSHEQYF. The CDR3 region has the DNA TGTGCCAGCAGTTTATTCTTAGGTTCCCACGAGCAGTACTTC.

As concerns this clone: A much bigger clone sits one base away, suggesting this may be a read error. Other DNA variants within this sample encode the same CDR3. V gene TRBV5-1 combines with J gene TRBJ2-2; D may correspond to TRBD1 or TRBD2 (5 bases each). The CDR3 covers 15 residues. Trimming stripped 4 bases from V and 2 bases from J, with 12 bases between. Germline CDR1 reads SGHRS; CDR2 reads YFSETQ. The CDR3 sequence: CASSPGTENTGELFF. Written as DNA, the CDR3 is TGCGCCAGCAGCCCCGGGACGGAAAACACCGGGGAGCTGTTTTTT.

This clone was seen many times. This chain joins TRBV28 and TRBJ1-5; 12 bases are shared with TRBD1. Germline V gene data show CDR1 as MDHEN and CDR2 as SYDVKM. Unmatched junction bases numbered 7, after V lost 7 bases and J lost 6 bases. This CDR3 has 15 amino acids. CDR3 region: CASTTGTGGFQPQHF. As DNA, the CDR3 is TGTGCCAGCACCACCGGGACAGGGGGCTTTCAGCCCCAGCATTTT.

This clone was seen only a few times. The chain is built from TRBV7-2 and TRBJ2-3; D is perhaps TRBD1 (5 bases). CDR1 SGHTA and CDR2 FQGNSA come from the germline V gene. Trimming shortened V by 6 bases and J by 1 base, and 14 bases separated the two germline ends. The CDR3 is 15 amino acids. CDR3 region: CASRDRTIRTDTQYF. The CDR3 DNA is TGTGCCAGCAGGGACCGGACAATCCGCACAGATACGCAGTATTTT.

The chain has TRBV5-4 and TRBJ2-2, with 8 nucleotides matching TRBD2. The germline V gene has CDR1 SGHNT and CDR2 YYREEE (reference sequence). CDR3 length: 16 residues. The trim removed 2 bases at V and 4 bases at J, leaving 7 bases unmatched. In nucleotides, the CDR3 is TGTGCCAGCAGCTTTGGTCGTAGCGGGACCACCGGGGAGCTGTTTTTT. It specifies CASSFGRSGTTGELFF. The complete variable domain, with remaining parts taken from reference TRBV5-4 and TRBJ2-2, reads ETGVTQSPTHLIKTRGQQVTLRCSSQSGHNTVSWYQQALGQGPQFIFQYYREEENGRGNFPPRFSGLQFPNYSSELNVNALELDDSALYLCASSFGRSGTTGELFFGEGSRLTVL.

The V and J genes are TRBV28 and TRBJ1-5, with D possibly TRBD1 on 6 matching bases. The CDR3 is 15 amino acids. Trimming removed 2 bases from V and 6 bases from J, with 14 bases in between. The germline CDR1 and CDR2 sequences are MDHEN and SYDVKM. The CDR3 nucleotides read TGTGCCAGCAGTTTACCGCGGGGAGGGGGTCAGCCCCAGCATTTT. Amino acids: CASSLPRGGGQPQHF.

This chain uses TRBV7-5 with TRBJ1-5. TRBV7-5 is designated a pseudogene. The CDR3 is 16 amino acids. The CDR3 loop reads CVRSLAYGRLEQPQHF. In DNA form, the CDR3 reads TGTGTCAGAAGCTTAGCGTATGGGAGGCTTGAGCAGCCCCAGCATTTT.

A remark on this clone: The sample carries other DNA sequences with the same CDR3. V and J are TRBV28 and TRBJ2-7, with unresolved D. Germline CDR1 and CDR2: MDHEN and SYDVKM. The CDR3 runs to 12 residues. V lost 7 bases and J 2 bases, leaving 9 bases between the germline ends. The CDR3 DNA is TGTGCCAGCACCCGGGCGCCCTACGAGCAGTACTTC. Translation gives CASTRAPYEQYF. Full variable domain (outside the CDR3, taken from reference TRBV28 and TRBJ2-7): DVKVTQSSRYLVKRTGEKVFLECVQDMDHENMFWYRQDPGLGLRLIYFSYDVKMKEKGDIPEGYSVSREKKERFSLILESASTNQTSMYLCASTRAPYEQYFGPGTRLTVT.

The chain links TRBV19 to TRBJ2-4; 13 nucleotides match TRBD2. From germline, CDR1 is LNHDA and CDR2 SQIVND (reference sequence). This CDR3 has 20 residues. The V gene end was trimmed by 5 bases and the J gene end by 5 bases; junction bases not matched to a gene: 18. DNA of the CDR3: TGTGCCAGTAGTTTCCGAGGACTAGCGGGAGCCGGGCTTTCCGAAAACATTCAGTACTTC. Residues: CASSFRGLAGAGLSENIQYF.

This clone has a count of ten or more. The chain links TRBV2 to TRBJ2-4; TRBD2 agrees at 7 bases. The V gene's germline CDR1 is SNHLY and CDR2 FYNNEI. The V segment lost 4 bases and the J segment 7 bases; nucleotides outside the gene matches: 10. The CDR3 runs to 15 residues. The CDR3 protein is CASSGLTSVANIQYF. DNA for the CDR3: TGTGCCAGCAGTGGTCTTACTAGCGTCGCCAACATTCAGTACTTC.

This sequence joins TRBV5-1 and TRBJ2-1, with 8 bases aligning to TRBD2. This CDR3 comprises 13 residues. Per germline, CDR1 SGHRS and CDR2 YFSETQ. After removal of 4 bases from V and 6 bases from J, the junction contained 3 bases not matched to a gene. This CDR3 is CASSREGINEQFF. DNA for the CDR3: TGCGCCAGCAGCCGGGAGGGAATCAATGAGCAGTTCTTC.

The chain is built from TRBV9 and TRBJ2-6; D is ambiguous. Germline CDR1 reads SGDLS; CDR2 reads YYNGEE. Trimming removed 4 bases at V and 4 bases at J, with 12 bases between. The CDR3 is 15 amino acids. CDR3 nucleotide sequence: TGTGCCAGCAGCACGAGCCCGGCCGGGGCCAACGTCCTGACTTTC. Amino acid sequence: CASSTSPAGANVLTF.

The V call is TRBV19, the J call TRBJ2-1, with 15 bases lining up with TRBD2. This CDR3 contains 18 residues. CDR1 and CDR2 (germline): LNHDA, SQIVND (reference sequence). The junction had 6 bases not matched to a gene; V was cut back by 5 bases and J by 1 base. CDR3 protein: CASSLGLAGGLSYNEQFF. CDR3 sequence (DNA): TGTGCCAGTAGTTTAGGACTAGCGGGAGGGCTTTCCTACAATGAGCAGTTCTTC.

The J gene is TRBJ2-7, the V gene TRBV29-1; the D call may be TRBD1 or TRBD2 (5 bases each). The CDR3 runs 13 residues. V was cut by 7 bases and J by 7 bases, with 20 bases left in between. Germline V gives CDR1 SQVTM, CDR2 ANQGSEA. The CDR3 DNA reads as TGCAGCGGATGGGGCGGCCTCTCGGGGGAGCAGTACTTC. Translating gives CSGWGGLSGEQYF.

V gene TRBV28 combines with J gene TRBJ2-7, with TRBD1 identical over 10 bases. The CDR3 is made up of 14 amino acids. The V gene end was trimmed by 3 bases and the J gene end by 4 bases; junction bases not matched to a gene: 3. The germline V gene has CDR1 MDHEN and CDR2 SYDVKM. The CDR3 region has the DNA TGTGCCAGCAGTTTCGGGACAGGGGTTTACGAGCAGTACTTC. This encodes CASSFGTGVYEQYF.

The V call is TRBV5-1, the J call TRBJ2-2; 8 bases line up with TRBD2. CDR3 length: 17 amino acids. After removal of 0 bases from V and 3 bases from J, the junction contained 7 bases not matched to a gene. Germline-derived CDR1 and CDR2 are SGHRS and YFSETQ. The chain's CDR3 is CASSLAVAGLDTGELFF. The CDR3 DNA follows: TGCGCCAGCAGCTTGGCGGTAGCGGGATTGGACACCGGGGAGCTGTTTTTT. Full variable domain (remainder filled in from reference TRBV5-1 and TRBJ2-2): KAGVTQTPRYLIKTRGQQVTLSCSPISGHRSVSWYQQTPGQGLQFLFEYFSETQRNKGNFPGRFSGRQFSNSRSEMNVSTLELGDSALYLCASSLAVAGLDTGELFFGEGSRLTVL.

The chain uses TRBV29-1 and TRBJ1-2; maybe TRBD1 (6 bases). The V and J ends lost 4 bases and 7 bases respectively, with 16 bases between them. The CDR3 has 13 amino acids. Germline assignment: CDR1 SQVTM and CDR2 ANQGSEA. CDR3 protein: CSVVSPGASGYTF. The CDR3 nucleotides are TGCAGCGTTGTCAGCCCAGGGGCGTCTGGCTACACCTTC.

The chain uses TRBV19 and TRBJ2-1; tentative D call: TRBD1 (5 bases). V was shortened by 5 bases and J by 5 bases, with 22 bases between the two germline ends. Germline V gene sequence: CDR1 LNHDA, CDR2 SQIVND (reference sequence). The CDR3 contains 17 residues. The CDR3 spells CASSVQGQVLLNNEQFF. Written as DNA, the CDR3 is TGTGCCAGTAGTGTGCAGGGCCAAGTTCTCCTTAACAATGAGCAGTTCTTC.

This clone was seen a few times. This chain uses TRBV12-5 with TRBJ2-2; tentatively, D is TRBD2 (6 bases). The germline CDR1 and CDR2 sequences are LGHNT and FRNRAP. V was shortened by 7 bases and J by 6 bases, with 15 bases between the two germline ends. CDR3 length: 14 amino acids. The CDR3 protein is CASAHAERAGELFF. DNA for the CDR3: TGTGCTAGTGCCCACGCCGAGCGGGCCGGGGAGCTGTTTTTT.

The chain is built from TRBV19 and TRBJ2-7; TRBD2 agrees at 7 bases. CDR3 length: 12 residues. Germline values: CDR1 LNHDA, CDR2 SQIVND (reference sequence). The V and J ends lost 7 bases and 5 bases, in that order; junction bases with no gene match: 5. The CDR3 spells CASTGGVNEQYF. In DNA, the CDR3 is TGTGCCAGTACTGGGGGGGTCAACGAGCAGTACTTC. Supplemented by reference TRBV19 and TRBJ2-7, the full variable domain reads DGGITQSPKYLFRKEGQNVTLSCEQNLNHDAMYWYRQDPGQGLRLIYYSQIVNDFQKGDIAEGYSVSREKKESFPLTVTSAQKNPTAFYLCASTGGVNEQYFGPGTRLTVT.

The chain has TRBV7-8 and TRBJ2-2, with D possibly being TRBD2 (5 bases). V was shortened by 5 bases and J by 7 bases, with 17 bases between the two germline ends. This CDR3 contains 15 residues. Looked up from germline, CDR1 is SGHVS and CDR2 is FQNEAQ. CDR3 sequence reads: CASSQSGQEDGELFF. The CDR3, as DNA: TGTGCCAGCAGCCAAAGCGGCCAGGAAGACGGGGAGCTGTTTTTT.

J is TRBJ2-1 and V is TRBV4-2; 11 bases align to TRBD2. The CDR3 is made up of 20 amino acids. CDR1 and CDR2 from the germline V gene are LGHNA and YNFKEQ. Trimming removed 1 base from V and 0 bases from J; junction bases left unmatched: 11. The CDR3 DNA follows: TGTGCCAGCAGCCAAGCGACGGGTAGCGGGAGGGTTAACTCCTACAATGAGCAGTTCTTC. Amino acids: CASSQATGSGRVNSYNEQFF.

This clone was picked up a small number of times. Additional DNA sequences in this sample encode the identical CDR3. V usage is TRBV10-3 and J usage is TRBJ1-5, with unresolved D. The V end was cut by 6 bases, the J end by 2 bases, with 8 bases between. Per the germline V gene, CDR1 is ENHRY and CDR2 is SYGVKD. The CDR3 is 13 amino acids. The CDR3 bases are TGTGCCATCAGCGCAGAGGGCAATCAGCCCCAGCATTTT. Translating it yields CAISAEGNQPQHF.

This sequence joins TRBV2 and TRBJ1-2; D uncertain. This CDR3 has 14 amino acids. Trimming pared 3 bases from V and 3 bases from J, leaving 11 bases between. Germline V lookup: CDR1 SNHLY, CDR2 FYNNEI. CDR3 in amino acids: CASSDGMGDYGYTF. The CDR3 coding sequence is TGTGCCAGCAGTGACGGTATGGGAGACTATGGCTACACCTTC.

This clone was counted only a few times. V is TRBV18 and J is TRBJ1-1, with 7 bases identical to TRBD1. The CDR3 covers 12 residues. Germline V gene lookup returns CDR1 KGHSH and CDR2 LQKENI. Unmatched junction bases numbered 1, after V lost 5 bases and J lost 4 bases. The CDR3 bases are TGTGCCAGCTCAACAGGGGTCACTGAAGCTTTCTTT. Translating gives CASSTGVTEAFF.

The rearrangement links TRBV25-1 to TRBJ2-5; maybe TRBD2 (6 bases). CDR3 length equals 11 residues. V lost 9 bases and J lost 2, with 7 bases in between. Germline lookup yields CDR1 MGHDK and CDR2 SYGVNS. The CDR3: CASREQETQYF. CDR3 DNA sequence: TGTGCCAGTCGGGAGCAAGAGACCCAGTACTTC. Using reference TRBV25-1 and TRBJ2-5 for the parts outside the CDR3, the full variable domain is EADIYQTPRYLVIGTGKKITLECSQTMGHDKMYWYQQDPGMELHLIHYSYGVNSTEKGDLSSESTVSRIRTEHFPLTLESARPSHTSQYLCASREQETQYFGPGTRLLVL.

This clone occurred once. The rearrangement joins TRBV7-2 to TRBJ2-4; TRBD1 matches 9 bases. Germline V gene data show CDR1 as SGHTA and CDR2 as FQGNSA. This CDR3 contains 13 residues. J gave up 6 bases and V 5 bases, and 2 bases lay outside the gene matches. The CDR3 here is CASSQGQGNIQYF. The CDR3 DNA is TGTGCCAGCAGCCAGGGACAGGGAAACATTCAGTACTTC.

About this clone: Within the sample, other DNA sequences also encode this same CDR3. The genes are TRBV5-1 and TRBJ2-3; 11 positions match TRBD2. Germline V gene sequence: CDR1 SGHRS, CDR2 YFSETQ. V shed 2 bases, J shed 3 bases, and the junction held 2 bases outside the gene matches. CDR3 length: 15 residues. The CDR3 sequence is CASSFSGRGTDTQYF. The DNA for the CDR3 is TGCGCCAGCAGCTTTAGCGGGAGGGGTACAGATACGCAGTATTTT.